This T cell receptor (beta chain) originates from a study of glioma-infiltrating T cells. Overall study: Sequencing aimed for 4.5- to 10-fold coverage of about 940,000 peripheral T cells. Whole-study results and caveats: Gliomas, especially low-grade, showed above-expected tissue-blood divergence; non-neoplastic patients showed below. A blood CDR3 motif signature was depleted in highly divergent patients.

CDR3 size: 13 residues. Germline loops: CDR1 SEHNR, CDR2 FQNEAQ (reference sequence). This clonotype was seen a few times. What it binds is unknown. Amplification of TCR alpha and beta CDR3 regions from RNA used iRepertoire nested multiplex PCR. TCRdb analysed the multiplex PCR reads with MiXCR anew, one entry per CDR3 protein. Counted here are more than 300,000 distinct CDR3 sequences, less than 50% occurring once; the ten biggest clones make up around 12%. The receptor was isolated from a human donor with low-grade glioma or glioblastoma, undergoing nonglioma brain surgery, or in good health (not recorded which). Sample: glioma tissue, nonneoplastic brain tissue, or PBMCs (not recorded which). V and J are TRBV7-9 and TRBJ1-1; 8 bases align to TRBD1. The CDR3 spells CASRNRGDTEAFF. CDR3 DNA sequence: TGTGCTTCCCGGAACAGGGGGGACACTGAAGCTTTCTTT. Looking up the rest from reference TRBV7-9 and TRBJ1-1 gives the full variable domain: DTGVSQNPRHKITKRGQNVTFRCDPISEHNRLYWYRQTLGQGPEFLTYFQNEAQLEKSRLLSDRFSAERPKGSFSTLEIQRTEQGDSAMYLCASRNRGDTEAFFGQGTRLTVV.